This record covers a single T cell receptor (beta chain). From germline, CDR1 is SGHKS and CDR2 YYEKEE (reference sequence). The CDR3 sequence is 13 residues long. The germline V and J ends were trimmed by 5 bases and 0 bases, with 8 bases remaining between them. How the authors handled the data: Nucleated cell counts were estimated from reference gene primer amplification. Sequenced by immunoSEQ multiplex PCR; TCRdb stores in-frame clones only, minus some. The DNA was the basis for D and trimming; V, J and clone size are from that table. The data hold approximately 220,000 clones, with 84% observed a single time. This record comes from a study of blood T cell repertoires in COVID-19. The wider study: Samples taken during acute and convalescent COVID-19 were collected in the United States, Italy and Spain. The cDNA or gDNA used as material had been derived from T cells, B-cell-depleted T cells, or PBMCs.

This receptor was identified in an older woman with acute or convalescent COVID-19. V usage is TRBV5-5 and J usage is TRBJ1-1; no clear D. Material for sequencing was peripheral blood. CDR3 residues: CASRRVLNTEAFF. CDR3 in DNA: TGTGCCAGCAGAAGAGTACTGAACACTGAAGCTTTCTTT.